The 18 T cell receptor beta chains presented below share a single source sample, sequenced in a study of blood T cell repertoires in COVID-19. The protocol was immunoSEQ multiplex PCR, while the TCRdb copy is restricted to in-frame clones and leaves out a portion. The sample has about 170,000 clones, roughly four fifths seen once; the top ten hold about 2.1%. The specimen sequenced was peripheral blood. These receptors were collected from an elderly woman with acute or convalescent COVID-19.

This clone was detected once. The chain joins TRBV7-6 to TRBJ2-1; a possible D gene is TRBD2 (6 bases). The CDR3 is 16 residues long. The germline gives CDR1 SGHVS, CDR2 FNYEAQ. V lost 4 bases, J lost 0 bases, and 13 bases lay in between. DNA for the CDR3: TGTGCCAGCAGCTCTCAGGGAGGCGGCTCCTACAATGAGCAGTTCTTC. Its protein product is CASSSQGGGSYNEQFF.

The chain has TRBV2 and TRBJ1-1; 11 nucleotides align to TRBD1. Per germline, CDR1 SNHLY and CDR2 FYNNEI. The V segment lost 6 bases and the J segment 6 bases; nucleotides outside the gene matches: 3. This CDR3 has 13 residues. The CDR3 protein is CASSRDRGAEAFF. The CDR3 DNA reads TGTGCCAGCAGCCGGGACAGGGGGGCTGAAGCTTTCTTT.

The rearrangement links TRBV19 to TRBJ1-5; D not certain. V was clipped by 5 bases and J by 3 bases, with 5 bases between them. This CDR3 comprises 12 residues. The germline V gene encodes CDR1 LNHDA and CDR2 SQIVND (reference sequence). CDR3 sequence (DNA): TGTGCCAGTAGTTTCCTCAATCAGCCCCAGCATTTT. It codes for CASSFLNQPQHF.

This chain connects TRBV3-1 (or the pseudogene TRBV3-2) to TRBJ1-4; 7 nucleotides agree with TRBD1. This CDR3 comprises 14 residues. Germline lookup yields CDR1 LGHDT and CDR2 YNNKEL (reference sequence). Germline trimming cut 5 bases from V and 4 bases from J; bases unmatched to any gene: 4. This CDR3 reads CASSSQGGNEKLFF. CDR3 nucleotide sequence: TGTGCCAGCAGCTCTCAGGGGGGTAATGAAAAACTGTTTTTT.

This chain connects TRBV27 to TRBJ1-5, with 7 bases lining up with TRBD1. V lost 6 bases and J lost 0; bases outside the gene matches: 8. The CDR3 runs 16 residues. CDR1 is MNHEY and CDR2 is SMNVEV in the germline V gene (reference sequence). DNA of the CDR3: TGTGCCAGCAGCCCCCGGGACAGATCTAGCAATCAGCCCCAGCATTTT. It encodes CASSPRDRSSNQPQHF.

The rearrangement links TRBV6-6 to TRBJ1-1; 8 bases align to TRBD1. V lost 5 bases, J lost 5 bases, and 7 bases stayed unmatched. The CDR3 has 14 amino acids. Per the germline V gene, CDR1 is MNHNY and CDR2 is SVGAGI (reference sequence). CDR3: CASSTGQGWTEAFF. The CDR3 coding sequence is TGTGCCAGCAGTACCGGACAGGGCTGGACTGAAGCTTTCTTT.

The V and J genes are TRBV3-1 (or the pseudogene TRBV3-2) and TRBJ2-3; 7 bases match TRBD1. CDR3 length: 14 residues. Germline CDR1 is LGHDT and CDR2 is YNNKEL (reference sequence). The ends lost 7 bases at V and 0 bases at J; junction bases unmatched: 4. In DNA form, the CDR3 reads TGTGCCAGCACCCCAGGGGGTAGCACAGATACGCAGTATTTT. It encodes CASTPGGSTDTQYF.

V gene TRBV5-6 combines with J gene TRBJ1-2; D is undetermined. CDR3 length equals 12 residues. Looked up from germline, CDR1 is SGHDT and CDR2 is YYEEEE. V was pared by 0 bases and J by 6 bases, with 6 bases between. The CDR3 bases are TGTGCCAGCAGCTTGGAGCGTCATGGCTACACCTTC. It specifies CASSLERHGYTF.

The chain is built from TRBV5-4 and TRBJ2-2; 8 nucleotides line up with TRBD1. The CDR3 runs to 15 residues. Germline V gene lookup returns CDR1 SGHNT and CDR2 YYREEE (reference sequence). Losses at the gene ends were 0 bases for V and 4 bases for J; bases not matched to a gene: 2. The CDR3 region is CASSLETGGTGELFF. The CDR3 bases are TGTGCCAGCAGCTTGGAAACAGGGGGCACCGGGGAGCTGTTTTTT.

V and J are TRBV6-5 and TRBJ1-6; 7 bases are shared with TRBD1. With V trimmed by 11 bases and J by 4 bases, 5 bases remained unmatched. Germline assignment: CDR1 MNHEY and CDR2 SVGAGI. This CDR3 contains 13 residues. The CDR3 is CAGGTEYNSPLHF. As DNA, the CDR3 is TGTGCCGGGGGGACAGAGTATAATTCACCCCTCCACTTT.

The CDR3: CASSIVPGQGNQPQHF. The CDR3 DNA sequence: TGTGCCAGTAGTATAGTACCGGGACAGGGGAATCAGCCCCAGCATTTT. The rearrangement joins TRBV19 to TRBJ1-5, with 10 bases matching TRBD1. CDR3 length: 16 amino acids. Germline V gives CDR1 LNHDA, CDR2 SQIVND (reference sequence). The J segment lost 4 bases and the V segment lost 1 base, leaving 4 bases of the junction unmatched.

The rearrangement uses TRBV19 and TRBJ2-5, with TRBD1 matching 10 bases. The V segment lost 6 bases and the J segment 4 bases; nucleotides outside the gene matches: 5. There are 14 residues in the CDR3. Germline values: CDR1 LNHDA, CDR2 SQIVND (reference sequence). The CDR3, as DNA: TGTGCCAGTAGGGGACGGGACAGGGGAGAGACCCAGTACTTC. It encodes CASRGRDRGETQYF.

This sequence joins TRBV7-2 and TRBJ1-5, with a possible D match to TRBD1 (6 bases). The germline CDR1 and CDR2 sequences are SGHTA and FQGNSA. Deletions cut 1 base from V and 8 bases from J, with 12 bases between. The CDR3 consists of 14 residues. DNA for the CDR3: TGTGCCAGCAGCTTAGGAGGGGGTTTTGAGCCCCAGCATTTT. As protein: CASSLGGGFEPQHF.

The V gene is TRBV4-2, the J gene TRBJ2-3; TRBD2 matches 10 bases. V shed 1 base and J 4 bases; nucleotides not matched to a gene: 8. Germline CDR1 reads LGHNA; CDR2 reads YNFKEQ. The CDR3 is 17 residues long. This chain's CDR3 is CASSQVDPGLASDTQYF. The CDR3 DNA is TGTGCCAGCAGCCAAGTCGATCCGGGACTAGCGTCAGATACGCAGTATTTT.

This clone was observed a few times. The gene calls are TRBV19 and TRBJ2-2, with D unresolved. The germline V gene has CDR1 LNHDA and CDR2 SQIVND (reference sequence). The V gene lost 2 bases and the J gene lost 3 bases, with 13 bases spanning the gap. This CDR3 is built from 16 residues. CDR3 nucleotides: TGTGCCAGTAGTATAATGAGGTCACTTTACACCGGGGAGCTGTTTTTT. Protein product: CASSIMRSLYTGELFF.

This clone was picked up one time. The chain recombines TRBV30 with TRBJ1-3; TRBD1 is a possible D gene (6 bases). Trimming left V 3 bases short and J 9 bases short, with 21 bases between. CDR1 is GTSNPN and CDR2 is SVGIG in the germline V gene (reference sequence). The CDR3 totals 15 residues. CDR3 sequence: CAWSEQGPFRATIYF. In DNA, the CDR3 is TGTGCCTGGAGCGAACAGGGTCCATTTAGAGCCACCATATATTTT.

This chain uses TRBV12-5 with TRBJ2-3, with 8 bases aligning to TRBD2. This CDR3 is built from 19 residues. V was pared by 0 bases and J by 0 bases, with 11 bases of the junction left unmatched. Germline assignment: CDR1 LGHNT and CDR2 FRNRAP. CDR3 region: CASGLVRPAGDSSTDTQYF. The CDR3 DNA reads TGTGCTAGTGGTTTGGTACGTCCAGCGGGGGATTCTAGCACAGATACGCAGTATTTT.

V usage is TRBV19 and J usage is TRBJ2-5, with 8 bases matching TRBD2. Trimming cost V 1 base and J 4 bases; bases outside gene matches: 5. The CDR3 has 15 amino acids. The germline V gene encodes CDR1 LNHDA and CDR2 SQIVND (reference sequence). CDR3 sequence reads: CASSIGAGERETQYF. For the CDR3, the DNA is TGTGCCAGTAGTATAGGAGCGGGAGAGCGAGAGACCCAGTACTTC.